One and the same sample provided the 28 T cell receptor beta chains below, sequenced in a study of metastatic and nonmetastatic thyroid tumors. Thyroid surgery was preceded by no treatment in any patient. MiXCR was used by TCRdb to re-call the PCR reads. The repertoire has 30,000 to 40,000 clones, roughly a third of them found once; the top ten carry more than 15%. The sample was tumor tissue. The receptors here all came from a female donor with papillary thyroid cancer or a benign thyroid nodule (not recorded which). Some clones in this sample may be carry-over from other donors' samples.

The rearrangement uses TRBV19 and TRBJ2-5; TRBD1 is a possible D gene (6 bases). Trimming stripped 7 bases from V and 4 bases from J, with 13 bases between. The CDR3 contains 13 residues. Germline values: CDR1 LNHDA, CDR2 SQIVND (reference sequence). CDR3 nucleotide sequence: TGTGCCAGTAAAAACAAAGGGGGAGAGACCCAGTACTTC. Residues: CASKNKGGETQYF. The full variable domain, with the rest looked up from reference TRBV19 and TRBJ2-5, is DGGITQSPKYLFRKEGQNVTLSCEQNLNHDAMYWYRQDPGQGLRLIYYSQIVNDFQKGDIAEGYSVSREKKESFPLTVTSAQKNPTAFYLCASKNKGGETQYFGPGTRLLVL.

The V gene is TRBV12-3 or TRBV12-4, the J gene TRBJ2-3; D perhaps matches TRBD1 (5 bases). The CDR3 runs 12 residues. Between the trimmed V and J ends, which lost 5 bases and 6 bases, there was a span of 9 bases. The CDR3 sequence: CASSPPGDTQYF. The CDR3 DNA reads as TGTGCCAGCAGTCCCCCAGGGGATACGCAGTATTTT.

This clone has at least ten counts. This chain joins TRBV6-5 and TRBJ2-7; no firm D call. V shed 2 bases and J shed 3 bases, with 14 bases lying between them. Germline CDR1 reads MNHEY; CDR2 reads SVGAGI. This CDR3 is built from 15 residues. The CDR3 nucleotides read TGTGCCAGCAGTTACGGGTTGGTAGGGAACTACGAGCAGTACTTC. Its protein product is CASSYGLVGNYEQYF.

The CDR3 reads CASSRPTSGKAEQYF. The CDR3 DNA sequence: TGTGCCAGCAGTCGTCCTACTAGCGGGAAAGCCGAGCAGTACTTC. The chain has TRBV28 and TRBJ2-7; 10 bases are shared with TRBD2. V lost 5 bases, J lost 6 bases, and 10 bases stayed unmatched. Germline assignment: CDR1 MDHEN and CDR2 SYDVKM. The CDR3 covers 15 residues.

This rearrangement joins TRBV20-1 to TRBJ2-7; 7 bases line up with TRBD1. The CDR3 length is 14 residues. V trimming: 0 bases; J trimming: 3 bases; junction bases outside the gene matches: 5. Germline CDR1 and CDR2: DFQATT and SNEGSKA (reference sequence). CDR3 region: CSARDGTDNYEQYF. CDR3 sequence (DNA): TGCAGTGCTAGAGATGGGACAGACAACTACGAGCAGTACTTC.

This clone has a handful of counts. The rearrangement uses TRBV24-1 and TRBJ2-5; a weak D match, TRBD2 (6 bases). The V end lost 2 bases, the J end lost 2 bases, and 11 bases lay between the germline ends. CDR3 length equals 15 residues. The germline gives CDR1 KGHDR, CDR2 SFDVKD. The CDR3 coding sequence is TGTGCCACCAGTGATTCCTTGGGGGGTCAAGAGACCCAGTACTTC. It yields the protein CATSDSLGGQETQYF.

In this sample, this clone turned up a few times. The genes are TRBV6-1 and TRBJ2-1, with a tentative D call TRBD2 (6 bases). V lost 1 base to trimming and J lost 7 bases, with 14 bases between them. The CDR3 contains 15 residues. Per the germline V gene, CDR1 is MNHNS and CDR2 is SASEGT. In DNA, the CDR3 is TGTGCCAGCAGTGAAGGGCGGGGACTGGTTAATGAGCAGTTCTTC. It codes for CASSEGRGLVNEQFF.

Only a few counts were recorded for this clone. The chain joins TRBV15 to TRBJ2-2; 9 bases match TRBD2. J gave up 5 bases and V 6 bases, and 4 bases lay outside the gene matches. CDR3 length: 14 amino acids. The germline CDR1 and CDR2 sequences are LNHNV and YYDKDF (reference sequence). Here the CDR3 reads CATRREGGTGELFF. The CDR3 region has the DNA TGTGCCACCAGGCGGGAGGGTGGGACCGGGGAGCTGTTTTTT.

As for this clone: Other DNA sequences in this specimen translate into the identical CDR3. The chain joins TRBV28 to TRBJ2-2; D uncertain. Looked up from germline, CDR1 is MDHEN and CDR2 is SYDVKM. V was shortened by 3 bases and J by 4 bases, with 3 bases between the two germline ends. CDR3 length: 12 amino acids. The CDR3, as DNA: TGTGCCAGCAGTTTCGTCACCGGGGAGCTGTTTTTT. Protein: CASSFVTGELFF.

In its sample, this clone was seen a few times. The genes are TRBV6-5 and TRBJ2-6; D unclear. Trimming left V 3 bases short and J 0 bases short, with 6 bases between. Germline CDR1 is MNHEY and CDR2 is SVGAGI. The CDR3 consists of 15 residues. The CDR3 DNA is TGTGCCAGCAGTTATGGCGGCTCTGGGGCCAACGTCCTGACTTTC. Translation gives CASSYGGSGANVLTF.

The J gene is TRBJ2-7, the V gene TRBV30, with 8 bases matching TRBD2. Trimming cost V 5 bases and J 1 base; bases outside gene matches: 7. The CDR3 has 14 residues. Germline CDR1 and CDR2: GTSNPN and SVGIG (reference sequence). The CDR3: CAWATSGISYEQYF. The CDR3 region has the DNA TGTGCCTGGGCCACTAGCGGAATTTCCTACGAGCAGTACTTC.

This clone is termed medium-sized. The chain links TRBV10-1 to TRBJ2-1; 11 nucleotides agree with TRBD2. Trimming took 5 bases from V and 5 from J; bases not matched to a gene: 5. Germline CDR1 and CDR2: WNHNN and SYGVQD (reference sequence). CDR3 length: 15 residues. The CDR3 sequence is CASSPLAGGNNEQFF. CDR3 bases: TGCGCCAGCAGTCCCCTAGCGGGGGGTAACAATGAGCAGTTCTTC.

This chain uses TRBV20-1 with TRBJ1-2, with 9 bases lining up with TRBD1. Germline CDR1 DFQATT, CDR2 SNEGSKA (reference sequence). This CDR3 is built from 14 residues. Germline trimming cut 0 bases from V and 7 bases from J; bases unmatched to any gene: 6. The CDR3 coding sequence is TGCAGTGCTAGAGATAAAGGACAGGGGAGTGGCTACACCTTC. Translation: CSARDKGQGSGYTF.

The chain is built from TRBV20-1 and TRBJ2-2; D gene ambiguous. CDR3 length: 11 amino acids. V lost 4 bases to trimming and J lost 7 bases, with 7 bases between them. CDR1 and CDR2 (germline): DFQATT, SNEGSKA (reference sequence). The CDR3 is CSAKGNGELFF. The CDR3 DNA is TGCAGTGCTAAAGGGAACGGGGAGCTGTTTTTT.

V is TRBV7-2 and J is TRBJ2-7, with 7 bases that match TRBD2. The CDR3 sequence is 14 residues long. V shed 2 bases and J 7 bases; nucleotides not matched to a gene: 8. Per germline, CDR1 SGHTA and CDR2 FQGNSA. CDR3 amino acids: CASSLRAGVYEQYF. DNA for the CDR3: TGTGCCAGCAGCTTACGGGCGGGAGTGTATGAGCAGTACTTC. The whole variable domain, filled in from reference TRBV7-2 and TRBJ2-7, reads GAGVSQSPSNKVTEKGKDVELRCDPISGHTALYWYRQSLGQGLEFLIYFQGNSAPDKSGLPSDRFSAERTGGSVSTLTIQRTQQEDSAVYLCASSLRAGVYEQYFGPGTRLTVT.

This chain uses TRBV6-1 with TRBJ1-5; D remains unclear. CDR3 length: 13 residues. Looked up from germline, CDR1 is MNHNS and CDR2 is SASEGT. Deletions cut 7 bases from V and 4 bases from J, with 11 bases between. The CDR3 DNA reads TGTGCCAGCAATTTAGGCCTTAATCAGCCCCAGCATTTT. It codes for CASNLGLNQPQHF.

This clone came up a few times. V is TRBV6-1 and J is TRBJ2-7, with TRBD2 identical over 10 bases. This CDR3 contains 16 residues. V dropped 5 bases and J dropped 2; count of bases not matched to a gene: 9. Germline V gene sequence: CDR1 MNHNS, CDR2 SASEGT. CDR3 in amino acids: CASSPHGLAGAYEQYF. The CDR3 region has the DNA TGTGCCAGCAGTCCCCACGGGCTAGCGGGGGCCTACGAGCAGTACTTC.

V gene TRBV7-8 combines with J gene TRBJ2-5; D possibly matches TRBD1 or TRBD2 (5 bases each). Germline V gene data show CDR1 as SGHVS and CDR2 as FQNEAQ. The CDR3 runs to 13 residues. Trimming shortened V by 8 bases and J by 5 bases, and 15 bases separated the two germline ends. The CDR3 here is CASLRGVLETQYF. CDR3 coding DNA: TGTGCCAGCCTAAGAGGGGTATTGGAGACCCAGTACTTC. The variable domain in full, completed from reference TRBV7-8 and TRBJ2-5, reads GAGVSQSPRYKVAKRGQDVALRCDPISGHVSLFWYQQALGQGPEFLTYFQNEAQLDKSGLPSDRFFAERPEGSVSTLKIQRTQQEDSAVYLCASLRGVLETQYFGPGTRLLVL.

This clone was detected ten times or more. The chain joins TRBV6-1 to TRBJ2-1, with 7 bases that match TRBD1. Losses at the gene ends were 3 bases for V and 4 bases for J; bases not matched to a gene: 9. The CDR3 has 16 residues. Per the germline V gene, CDR1 is MNHNS and CDR2 is SASEGT. The CDR3 DNA follows: TGTGCCAGCAGTGACGGGGCCACAGGGGTTTACAATGAGCAGTTCTTC. Protein: CASSDGATGVYNEQFF.

This clone has a count of ten or more. This chain uses TRBV7-2 with TRBJ2-7, with D unresolved. CDR1 is SGHTA and CDR2 is FQGNSA in the germline V gene. V lost 1 base and J 9 bases, leaving 7 bases between the germline ends. CDR3 length: 11 residues. The CDR3 loop reads CASSLDQWQYF. The DNA for the CDR3 is TGTGCCAGCAGCTTAGACCAGTGGCAGTACTTC.

The chain joins TRBV7-3 to TRBJ2-2; 11 bases align to TRBD2. Germline assignment: CDR1 SGHTA and CDR2 FQGTGA. J was trimmed by 3 bases and V by 1 base; bases with no gene match: 4. This CDR3 region has 17 residues. This chain's CDR3 is CASSLSGLAGYTGELFF. The CDR3 DNA reads as TGTGCCAGCAGCTTAAGTGGACTAGCGGGTTACACCGGGGAGCTGTTTTTT.

This clone has more than one count but fewer than ten. This chain connects TRBV7-3 to TRBJ2-1; 9 bases fit TRBD2. The CDR3 consists of 16 residues. After removal of 4 bases from V and 4 bases from J, the junction contained 8 bases not matched to a gene. Germline CDR1 SGHTA, CDR2 FQGTGA. CDR3 DNA: TGTGCCAGCAGCTCTCAGGGACTAGCTGCGTACAATGAGCAGTTCTTC. Its protein product is CASSSQGLAAYNEQFF.

This clone was observed a few times. In DNA form, the CDR3 reads TGTGCCAGCAGTGCCTACAGGGGGCATGGCTACACCTTC. This gives the protein CASSAYRGHGYTF. This rearrangement joins TRBV12-3 or TRBV12-4 to TRBJ1-2, with 9 bases identical to TRBD1. This CDR3 has 13 amino acids. V lost 5 bases and J lost 6; bases outside the gene matches: 4.

This chain connects TRBV20-1 to TRBJ2-7; D remains unclear. This CDR3 has 14 residues. Trimming cost V 3 bases and J 0 bases, with 12 bases left between them. CDR1 and CDR2 (germline): DFQATT, SNEGSKA (reference sequence). CDR3 in amino acids: CSASIPDGSYEQYF. Here the CDR3 DNA reads TGCAGTGCTAGCATCCCGGACGGCTCCTACGAGCAGTACTTC.

The chain recombines TRBV11-1 with TRBJ2-1, with D perhaps matching TRBD2 (6 bases). V lost 4 bases to trimming and J lost 0 bases, with 10 bases between them. This CDR3 region has 15 residues. CDR1 and CDR2 from the germline V gene are SGHAT and FQDESV (reference sequence). The CDR3: CASSSVGGSYNEQFF. Written as DNA, the CDR3 is TGTGCCAGCAGCTCTGTGGGGGGCTCCTACAATGAGCAGTTCTTC.

This chain joins TRBV20-1 and TRBJ1-6; 7 bases agree with TRBD1. CDR3 length: 14 residues. V trimming: 3 bases; J trimming: 4 bases; junction bases outside the gene matches: 3. Germline V lookup: CDR1 DFQATT, CDR2 SNEGSKA (reference sequence). CDR3 protein: CSAREQGYNSPLHF. CDR3 bases: TGCAGTGCTAGGGAACAGGGGTATAATTCACCCCTCCACTTT.

The V and J genes are TRBV5-6 and TRBJ1-2, with 10 bases aligning to TRBD1. Germline V gene sequence: CDR1 SGHDT, CDR2 YYEEEE. V was clipped by 6 bases and J by 4 bases; unmatched bases: 9. The CDR3 length is 15 residues. The CDR3 region is CASTTAGTGVYGYTF. The CDR3 DNA follows: TGTGCCAGCACAACCGCCGGGACAGGGGTCTATGGCTACACCTTC. The full variable domain, rest sourced from reference TRBV5-6 and TRBJ1-2, is DAGVTQSPTHLIKTRGQQVTLRCSPKSGHDTVSWYQQALGQGPQFIFQYYEEEERQRGNFPDRFSGHQFPNYSSELNVNALLLGDSALYLCASTTAGTGVYGYTFGSGTRLTVV.

This chain joins TRBV5-6 and TRBJ1-2; possibly TRBD1 for D (6 bases). Germline V gene lookup returns CDR1 SGHDT and CDR2 YYEEEE. The ends were cut back, 5 bases at V and 4 bases at J, with 18 bases in the middle. The CDR3 is 15 residues long. CDR3 coding DNA: TGTGCCAGCAGTCGTAGGGGGGTAACCAGCTATGGCTACACCTTC. This translates into CASSRRGVTSYGYTF.